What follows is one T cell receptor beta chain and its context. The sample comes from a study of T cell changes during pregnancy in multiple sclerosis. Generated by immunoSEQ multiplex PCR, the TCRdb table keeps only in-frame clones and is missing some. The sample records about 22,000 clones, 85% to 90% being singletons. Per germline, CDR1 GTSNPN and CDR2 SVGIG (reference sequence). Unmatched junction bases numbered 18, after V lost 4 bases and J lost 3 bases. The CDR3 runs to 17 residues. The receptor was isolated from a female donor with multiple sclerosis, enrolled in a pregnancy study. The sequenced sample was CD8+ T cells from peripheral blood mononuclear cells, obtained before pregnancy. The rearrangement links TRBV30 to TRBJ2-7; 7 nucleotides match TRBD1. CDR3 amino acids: CAWTPRWSGTALYEQYF. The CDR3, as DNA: TGTGCCTGGACCCCGAGATGGTCAGGGACAGCTCTCTACGAGCAGTACTTC. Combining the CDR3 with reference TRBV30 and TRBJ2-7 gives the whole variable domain SQTIHQWPATLVQPVGSPLSLECTVEGTSNPNLYWYRQAAGRGLQLLFYSVGIGQISSEVPQNLSASRPQDRQFILSSKKLLLSDSGFYLCAWTPRWSGTALYEQYFGPGTRLTVT.